This T cell receptor (beta chain) was captured by sequencing in a study of blood T cell repertoires in COVID-19. The ends were cut back, 7 bases at V and 8 bases at J, with 15 bases in the middle. The V gene's germline CDR1 is DFQATT and CDR2 SNEGSKA (reference sequence). This CDR3 comprises 11 residues. Only in-frame clones appear in the TCRdb table, and some are missing; sequencing was by immunoSEQ multiplex PCR. The table has roughly 340,000 clones, about 90% seen once. The specimen was peripheral blood. The rearrangement uses TRBV20-1 and TRBJ2-7; D is possibly TRBD2 (5 bases). This clonotype was sampled from a woman under 30 who had recovered from COVID-19. CDR3 in DNA: TGCAGTGTACGTACTAGACCCAAGCAGTACGTC. Translated, it gives CSVRTRPKQYV.